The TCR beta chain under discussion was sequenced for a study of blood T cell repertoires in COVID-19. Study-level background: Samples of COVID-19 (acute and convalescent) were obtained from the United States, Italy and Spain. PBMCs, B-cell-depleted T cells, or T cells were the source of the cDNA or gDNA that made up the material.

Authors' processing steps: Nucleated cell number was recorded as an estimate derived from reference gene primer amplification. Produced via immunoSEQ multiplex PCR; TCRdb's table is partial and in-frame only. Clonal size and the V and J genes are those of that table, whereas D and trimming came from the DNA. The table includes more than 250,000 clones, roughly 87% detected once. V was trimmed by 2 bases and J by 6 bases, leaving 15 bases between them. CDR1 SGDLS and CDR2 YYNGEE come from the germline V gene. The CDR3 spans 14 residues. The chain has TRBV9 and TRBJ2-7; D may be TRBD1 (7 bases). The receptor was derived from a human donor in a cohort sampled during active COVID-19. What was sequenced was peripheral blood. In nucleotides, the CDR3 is TGTGCCAGCAGCGTTGGGGGGACAGAGGTCGAGCAGTACTTC. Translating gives CASSVGGTEVEQYF.